These 16 T cell receptor beta chains were all obtained from the same sample, sequenced in a study of T cell repertoires in cytomegalovirus infection. TCRdb re-analysed the reads in MiXCR, keeping a single row per CDR3 protein. The sample lists some 700,000 distinct CDR3 sequences, under 40% occurring once. The sample comprised PBMCs. The receptors stem from a human donor in good health (CMV status not recorded). Some clones in this sample may be carry-over from other donors' samples.

This chain uses TRBV19 with TRBJ2-2, with D perhaps matching TRBD2 (5 bases). The CDR3 spans 14 residues. The V gene lost 10 bases and the J gene lost 3 bases, with 15 bases spanning the gap. CDR1 is LNHDA, CDR2 SQIVND, per germline (reference sequence). For the CDR3, the DNA is TGTGCCACCACCCTGACTACATACACCGGGGAGCTGTTTTTT. This sequence encodes CATTLTTYTGELFF.

The chain has TRBV6-1 and TRBJ2-2, with 7 bases matching TRBD1. CDR1 is MNHNS, CDR2 SASEGT, per germline. This CDR3 is 15 amino acids long. Unmatched junction bases numbered 6, after V lost 2 bases and J lost 6 bases. CDR3 sequence: CASSESGGAAGELFF. CDR3 DNA sequence: TGTGCCAGCAGTGAATCAGGGGGTGCGGCCGGGGAGCTGTTTTTT.

The chain combines TRBV28 with TRBJ2-1; 11 nucleotides align to TRBD1. This CDR3 has 18 amino acids. Germline lookup yields CDR1 MDHEN and CDR2 SYDVKM. The junction had 9 bases not matched to a gene; V was cut back by 5 bases and J by 0 bases. For the CDR3, the DNA is TGTGCCAGCAGTCCTCCGGGACAGGGGGTAAGCTCCTACAATGAGCAGTTCTTC. Amino acid sequence: CASSPPGQGVSSYNEQFF. The full variable domain, in which reference TRBV28 and TRBJ2-1 provide the parts outside the CDR3, is DVKVTQSSRYLVKRTGEKVFLECVQDMDHENMFWYRQDPGLGLRLIYFSYDVKMKEKGDIPEGYSVSREKKERFSLILESASTNQTSMYLCASSPPGQGVSSYNEQFFGPGTRLTVL.

A remark on this clonotype: Relative to the germline gene, one junction end is altered; a read error may explain this. The V and J genes are TRBV27 and TRBJ1-5; 7 bases match TRBD1. Germline V gene sequence: CDR1 MNHEY, CDR2 SMNVEV (reference sequence). The CDR3 has 16 amino acids. CDR3 protein: CASSADENRGGQPKHF. The CDR3 nucleotides are TGTGCCAGCAGTGCCGACGAAAACAGGGGCGGTCAGCCCAAGCATTTT.

The rearrangement links TRBV7-6 to TRBJ2-1; perhaps TRBD1 as D (6 bases). The CDR3 extends over 14 amino acids. Germline CDR1 SGHVS, CDR2 FNYEAQ. The V end was cut by 1 base, the J end by 7 bases, with 11 bases between. The CDR3 region is CASSLVGQPNEQFF. The CDR3 DNA is TGTGCCAGCAGCTTAGTAGGACAGCCTAATGAGCAGTTCTTC.

This clonotype was found many times. The chain carries TRBV7-2 and TRBJ2-7; D gene unclear. Germline CDR1 reads SGHTA; CDR2 reads FQGNSA. The CDR3 has 13 amino acids. V shed 5 bases and J shed 1 base, with 9 bases lying between them. The CDR3 region has the DNA TGTGCCAGCAGCCAACCTCCATCCTACGAGCAGTACTTC. It specifies CASSQPPSYEQYF.

The V gene is TRBV12-3 or TRBV12-4, the J gene TRBJ1-4; D is possibly TRBD1 (5 bases). CDR3 length: 15 amino acids. V was trimmed by 4 bases and J by 5 bases, leaving 14 bases between them. The CDR3 sequence is CASSSRGAANEKLFF. Written as DNA, the CDR3 is TGTGCCAGCAGTTCACGAGGGGCTGCAAATGAAAAACTGTTTTTT.

This clonotype came up a few times. The chain recombines TRBV7-2 with TRBJ1-6, with D unclear. Germline CDR1 is SGHTA and CDR2 is FQGNSA. V lost 8 bases to trimming and J lost 0 bases, with 11 bases between them. The CDR3 contains 15 residues. The CDR3 DNA sequence: TGTGCCAGCTTGGGCCGAAGCTCCTATAATTCACCCCTCCACTTT. Protein: CASLGRSSYNSPLHF.

This clonotype was seen a few times. J is TRBJ1-4 and V is TRBV7-2; maybe TRBD1 (6 bases). Germline CDR1 is SGHTA and CDR2 is FQGNSA. This CDR3 region has 14 residues. V dropped 5 bases and J dropped 6 bases, with 13 bases sitting between them. CDR3 DNA: TGTGCCAGCAGCATTACAGGGCTTGATGAAAAACTGTTTTTT. It encodes CASSITGLDEKLFF.

This clonotype came up a few times. This chain joins TRBV28 and TRBJ2-3; TRBD1 matches at 7 bases. This CDR3 is 15 amino acids long. Germline trimming cut 5 bases from V and 6 bases from J; bases unmatched to any gene: 11. Germline lookup yields CDR1 MDHEN and CDR2 SYDVKM. CDR3 amino acids: CASSPQDRFADTQYF. The CDR3 DNA sequence: TGTGCCAGCAGTCCCCAGGACAGGTTCGCGGATACGCAGTATTTT.

This clonotype was seen more than once but under ten times. The chain is built from TRBV19 and TRBJ2-6; D uncertain. Between the trimmed V and J ends, which lost 8 bases and 0 bases, there was a span of 14 bases. Germline CDR1 LNHDA, CDR2 SQIVND (reference sequence). The CDR3 consists of 16 residues. The CDR3 region is CASRTGRGSGANVLTF. CDR3 in DNA: TGTGCCAGTCGGACGGGTCGAGGCTCTGGGGCCAACGTCCTGACTTTC.

V and J are TRBV27 and TRBJ1-5; no clear D gene. Trimming removed 4 bases from V and 0 bases from J, with 10 bases in between. Germline V gene sequence: CDR1 MNHEY, CDR2 SMNVEV (reference sequence). This CDR3 has 15 residues. CDR3 in DNA: TGTGCCAGCAGTTGGGTAGGGAATAGCAATCAGCCCCAGCATTTT. It is translated as CASSWVGNSNQPQHF.

On this clonotype: The junction does not match germline at one end; this may be a read error. V and J are TRBV28 and TRBJ1-1, with 7 bases identical to TRBD1. This CDR3 spans 15 amino acids. Germline-derived CDR1 and CDR2 are MDHEN and SYDVKM. CDR3 DNA: TGTGTCAGCAGTGTCACTGTTACAGGGGAAACTGAAGCTTTCTTT. Encoded protein: CVSSVTVTGETEAFF.

This clonotype was seen a handful of times. V and J are TRBV5-1 and TRBJ2-3, with 7 nucleotides matching TRBD2. The germline V gene encodes CDR1 SGHRS and CDR2 YFSETQ. This CDR3 is built from 15 residues. V dropped 5 bases and J dropped 4; count of bases not matched to a gene: 10. The CDR3 loop is CASRPERGAPDTQYF. The DNA for the CDR3 is TGCGCCAGCAGGCCCGAGCGGGGTGCCCCAGATACGCAGTATTTT.

This clonotype was found a few times. The chain has TRBV5-1 and TRBJ2-1; D gene unclear. The germline V and J ends were trimmed by 6 bases and 6 bases, with 13 bases remaining between them. CDR1 and CDR2 (germline): SGHRS, YFSETQ. The CDR3 totals 13 residues. The chain's CDR3 is CASNSIGSNEQFF. The CDR3 DNA reads as TGCGCCAGCAATTCAATCGGGTCCAATGAGCAGTTCTTC.

The chain uses TRBV6-6 and TRBJ1-1; D remains unclear. Germline V gene lookup returns CDR1 MNHNY and CDR2 SVGAGI (reference sequence). The CDR3 covers 12 residues. V dropped 5 bases and J dropped 6 bases, with 10 bases sitting between them. CDR3 in DNA: TGTGCCAGCAGTCCAGGACCTCCTGAAGCTTTCTTT. Protein: CASSPGPPEAFF.